This note documents a single T cell receptor (beta chain) sequence. The entry originates in a study of blood T cell repertoires in COVID-19. Overall study: Nucleic acid was either cDNA or gDNA, and it came from T cells, B-cell-depleted T cells, or PBMCs.

Trimming pared 7 bases from V and 4 bases from J, leaving 22 bases between. CDR3 length: 17 residues. The protocol was immunoSEQ multiplex PCR, while the TCRdb copy is restricted to in-frame clones and leaves out a portion. The data show approximately 270,000 clones, with more than 70% seen just once and 6.3% held by the top ten. The chain couples TRBV23-1 to TRBJ1-4; tentatively, D is TRBD1 (6 bases). TRBV23-1 is identified as an open reading frame with a role that is uncertain. The TCR comes from a young woman with COVID-19, enrolled during active disease. The sequencing sample was made of peripheral blood. The CDR3 sequence: CASKDPAADRINEKLFF. The CDR3 bases are TGCGCCAGCAAAGACCCGGCGGCGGACAGAATTAATGAAAAACTGTTTTTT.